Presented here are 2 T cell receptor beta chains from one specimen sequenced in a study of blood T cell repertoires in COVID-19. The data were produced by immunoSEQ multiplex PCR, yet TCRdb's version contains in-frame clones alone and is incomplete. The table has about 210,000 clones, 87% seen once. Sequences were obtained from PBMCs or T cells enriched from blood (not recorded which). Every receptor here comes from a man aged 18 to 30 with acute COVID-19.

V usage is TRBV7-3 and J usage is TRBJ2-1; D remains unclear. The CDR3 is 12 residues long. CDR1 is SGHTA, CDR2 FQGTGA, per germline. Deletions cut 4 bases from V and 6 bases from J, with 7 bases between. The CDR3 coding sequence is TGTGCCAGCAGCTCTCTTAGCAATGAGCAGTTCTTC. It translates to CASSSLSNEQFF.

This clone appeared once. CDR3 sequence: CASSRYLSGSNTGELFF. The CDR3 coding sequence is TGTGCCAGCAGCCGGTACCTTAGCGGGAGTAACACCGGGGAGCTGTTTTTT. J is TRBJ2-2 and V is TRBV9, with 9 bases matching TRBD2. There are 17 residues in the CDR3. The germline CDR1 and CDR2 sequences are SGDLS and YYNGEE. Trimming cost V 4 bases and J 2 bases; bases outside gene matches: 9.